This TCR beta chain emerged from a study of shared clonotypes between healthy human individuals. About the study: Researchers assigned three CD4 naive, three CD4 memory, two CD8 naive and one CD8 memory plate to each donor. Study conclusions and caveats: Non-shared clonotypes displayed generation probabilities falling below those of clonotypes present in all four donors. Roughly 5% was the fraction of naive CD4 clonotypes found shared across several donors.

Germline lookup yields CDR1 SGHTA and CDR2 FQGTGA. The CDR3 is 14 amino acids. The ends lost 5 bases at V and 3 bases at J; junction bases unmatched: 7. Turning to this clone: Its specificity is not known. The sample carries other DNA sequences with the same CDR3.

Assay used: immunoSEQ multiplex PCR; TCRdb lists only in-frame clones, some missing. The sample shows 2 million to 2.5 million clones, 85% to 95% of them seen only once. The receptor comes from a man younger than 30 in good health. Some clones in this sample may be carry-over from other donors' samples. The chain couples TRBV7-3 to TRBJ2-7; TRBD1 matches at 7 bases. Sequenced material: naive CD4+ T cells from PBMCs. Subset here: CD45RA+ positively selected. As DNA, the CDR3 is TGTGCCAGCAGCCCCTCCCGGGACAGCTACGAGCAGTACTTC. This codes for CASSPSRDSYEQYF.